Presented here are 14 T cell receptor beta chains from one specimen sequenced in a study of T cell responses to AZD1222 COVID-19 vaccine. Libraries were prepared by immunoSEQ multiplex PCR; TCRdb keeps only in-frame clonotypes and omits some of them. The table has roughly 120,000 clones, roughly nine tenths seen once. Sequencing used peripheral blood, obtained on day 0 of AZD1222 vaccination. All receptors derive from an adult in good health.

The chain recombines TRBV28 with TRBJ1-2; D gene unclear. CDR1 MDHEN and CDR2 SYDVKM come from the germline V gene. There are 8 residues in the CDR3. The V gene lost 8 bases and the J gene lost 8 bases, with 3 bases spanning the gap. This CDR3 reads CASGGYTF. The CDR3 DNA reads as TGTGCCAGCGGCGGCTACACCTTC.

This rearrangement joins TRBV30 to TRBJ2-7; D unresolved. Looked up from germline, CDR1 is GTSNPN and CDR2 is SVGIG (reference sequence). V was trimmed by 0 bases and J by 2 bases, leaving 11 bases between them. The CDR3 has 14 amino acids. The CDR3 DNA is TGTGCCTGGAGTGTTTCGGCTGATACCTACGAGCAGTACTTC. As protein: CAWSVSADTYEQYF.

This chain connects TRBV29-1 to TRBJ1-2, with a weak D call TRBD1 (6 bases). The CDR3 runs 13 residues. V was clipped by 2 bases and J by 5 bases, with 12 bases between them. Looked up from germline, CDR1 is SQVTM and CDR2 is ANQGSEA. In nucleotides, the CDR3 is TGCAGCGTTGAACTGGGGGCTCTTTATGGCTACACCTTC. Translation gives CSVELGALYGYTF. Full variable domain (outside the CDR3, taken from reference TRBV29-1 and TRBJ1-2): SAVISQKPSRDICQRGTSLTIQCQVDSQVTMMFWYRQQPGQSLTLIATANQGSEATYESGFVIDKFPISRPNLTFSTLTVSNMSPEDSSIYLCSVELGALYGYTFGSGTRLTVV.

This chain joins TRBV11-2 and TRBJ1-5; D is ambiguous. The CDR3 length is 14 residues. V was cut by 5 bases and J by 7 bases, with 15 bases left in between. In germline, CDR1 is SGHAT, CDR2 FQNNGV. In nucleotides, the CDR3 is TGTGCCAGCAGCCCCGGACTGCTGGGGCAGCCCCAGCATTTT. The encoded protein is CASSPGLLGQPQHF.

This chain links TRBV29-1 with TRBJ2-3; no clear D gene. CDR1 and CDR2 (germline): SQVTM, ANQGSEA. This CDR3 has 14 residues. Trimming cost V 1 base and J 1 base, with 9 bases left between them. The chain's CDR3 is CSVEGLRRTDTQYF. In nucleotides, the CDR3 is TGCAGCGTTGAAGGGCTCCGCCGCACAGATACGCAGTATTTT.

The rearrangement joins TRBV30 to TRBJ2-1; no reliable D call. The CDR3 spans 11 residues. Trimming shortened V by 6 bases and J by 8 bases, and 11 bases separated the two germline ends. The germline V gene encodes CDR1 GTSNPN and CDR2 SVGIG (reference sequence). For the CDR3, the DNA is TGTGCCTGTAGAGACCGGTATGAGCAGTTCTTC. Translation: CACRDRYEQFF.

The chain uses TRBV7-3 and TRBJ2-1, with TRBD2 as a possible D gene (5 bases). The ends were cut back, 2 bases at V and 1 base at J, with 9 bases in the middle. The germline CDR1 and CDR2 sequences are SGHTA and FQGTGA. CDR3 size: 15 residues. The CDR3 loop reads CASSLSSGSYNEQFF. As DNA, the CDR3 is TGTGCCAGCAGCTTATCAAGCGGTTCCTACAATGAGCAGTTCTTC. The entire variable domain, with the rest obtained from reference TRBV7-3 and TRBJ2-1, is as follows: GAGVSQTPSNKVTEKGKYVELRCDPISGHTALYWYRQSLGQGPEFLIYFQGTGAADDSGLPNDRFFAVRPEGSVSTLKIQRTERGDSAVYLCASSLSSGSYNEQFFGPGTRLTVL.

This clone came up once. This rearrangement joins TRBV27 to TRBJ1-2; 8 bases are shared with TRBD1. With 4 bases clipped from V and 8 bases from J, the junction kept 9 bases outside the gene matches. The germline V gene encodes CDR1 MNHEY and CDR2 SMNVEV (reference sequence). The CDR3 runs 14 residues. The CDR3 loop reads CASSSPRTGTGYTF. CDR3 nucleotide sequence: TGTGCCAGCAGTTCTCCTCGGACAGGGACCGGCTACACCTTC.

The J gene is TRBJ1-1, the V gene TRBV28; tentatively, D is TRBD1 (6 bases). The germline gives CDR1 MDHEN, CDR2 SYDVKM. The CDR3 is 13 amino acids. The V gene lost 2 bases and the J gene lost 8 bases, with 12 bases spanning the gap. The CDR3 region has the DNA TGTGCCAGCAGTTTACTCTGGACAGTAGAAGCTTTCTTT. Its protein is CASSLLWTVEAFF.

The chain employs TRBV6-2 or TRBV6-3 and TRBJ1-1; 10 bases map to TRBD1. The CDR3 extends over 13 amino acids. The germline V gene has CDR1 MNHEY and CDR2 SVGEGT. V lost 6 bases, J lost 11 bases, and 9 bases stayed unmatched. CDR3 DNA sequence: TGTGCCAGCAGCCAGACAGGGGGCCGTGGGGCTTTCTTT. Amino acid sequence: CASSQTGGRGAFF.

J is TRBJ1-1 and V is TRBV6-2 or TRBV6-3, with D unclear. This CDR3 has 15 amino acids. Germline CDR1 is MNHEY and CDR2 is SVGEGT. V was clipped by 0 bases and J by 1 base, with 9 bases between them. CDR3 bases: TGTGCCAGCAGTTACTCTACTCTAAAGAACACTGAAGCTTTCTTT. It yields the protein CASSYSTLKNTEAFF.

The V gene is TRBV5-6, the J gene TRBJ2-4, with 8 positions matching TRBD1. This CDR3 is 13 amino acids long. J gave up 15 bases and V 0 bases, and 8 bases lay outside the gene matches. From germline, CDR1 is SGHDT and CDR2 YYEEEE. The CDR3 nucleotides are TGTGCCAGCAGCTTGGTGGACAGGGCCCCATGGTACTTC. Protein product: CASSLVDRAPWYF.

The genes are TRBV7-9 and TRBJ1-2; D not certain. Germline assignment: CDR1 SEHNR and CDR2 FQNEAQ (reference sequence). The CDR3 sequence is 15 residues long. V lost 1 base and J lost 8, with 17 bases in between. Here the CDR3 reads CASSLEVPGGGGYTF. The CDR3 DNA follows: TGTGCCAGCAGCTTAGAGGTTCCGGGCGGTGGCGGCTACACCTTC.

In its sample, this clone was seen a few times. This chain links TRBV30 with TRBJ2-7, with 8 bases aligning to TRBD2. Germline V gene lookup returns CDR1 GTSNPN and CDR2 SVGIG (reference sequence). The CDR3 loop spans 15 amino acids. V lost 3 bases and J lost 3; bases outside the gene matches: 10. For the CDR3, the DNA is TGTGCCTGGAGGGCAAAGAGACTAGCGATCTACGAGCAGTACTTC. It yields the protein CAWRAKRLAIYEQYF.